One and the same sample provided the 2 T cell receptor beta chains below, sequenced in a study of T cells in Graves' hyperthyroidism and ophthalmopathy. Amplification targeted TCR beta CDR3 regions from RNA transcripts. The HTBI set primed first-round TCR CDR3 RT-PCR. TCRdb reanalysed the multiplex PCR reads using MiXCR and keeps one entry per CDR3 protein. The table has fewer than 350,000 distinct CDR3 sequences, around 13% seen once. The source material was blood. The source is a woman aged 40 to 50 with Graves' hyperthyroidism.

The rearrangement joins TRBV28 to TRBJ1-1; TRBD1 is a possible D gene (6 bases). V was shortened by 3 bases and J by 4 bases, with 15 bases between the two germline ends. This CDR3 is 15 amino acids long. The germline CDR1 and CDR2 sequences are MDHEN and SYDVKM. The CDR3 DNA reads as TGTGCCAGCAGTTTGAGAAGACAGGTGGCCACTGAAGCTTTCTTT. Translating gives CASSLRRQVATEAFF.

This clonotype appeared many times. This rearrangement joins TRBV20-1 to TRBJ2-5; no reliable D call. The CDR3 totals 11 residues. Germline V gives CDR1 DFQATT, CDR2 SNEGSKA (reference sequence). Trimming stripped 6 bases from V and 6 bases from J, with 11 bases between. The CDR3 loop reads CSAPLAKTQYF. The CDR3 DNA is TGCAGTGCCCCGCTGGCGAAGACCCAGTACTTC.